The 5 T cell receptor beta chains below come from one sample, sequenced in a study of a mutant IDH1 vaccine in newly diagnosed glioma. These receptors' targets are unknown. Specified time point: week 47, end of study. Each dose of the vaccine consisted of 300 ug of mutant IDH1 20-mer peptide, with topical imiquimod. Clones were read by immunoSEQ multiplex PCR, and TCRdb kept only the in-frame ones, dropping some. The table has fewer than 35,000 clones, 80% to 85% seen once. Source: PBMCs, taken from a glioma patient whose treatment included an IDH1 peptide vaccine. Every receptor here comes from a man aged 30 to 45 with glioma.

The CDR3 nucleotides read TGTGCCAGCAGTGAGCTGGCAGGGACACCCCTCCACTTT. It specifies CASSELAGTPLHF. V is TRBV6-1 and J is TRBJ1-6; D perhaps matches TRBD1 (5 bases). Germline CDR1 reads MNHNS; CDR2 reads SASEGT. The length of the CDR3 is 13 residues. Trimming shortened V by 3 bases and J by 11 bases, and 11 bases separated the two germline ends.

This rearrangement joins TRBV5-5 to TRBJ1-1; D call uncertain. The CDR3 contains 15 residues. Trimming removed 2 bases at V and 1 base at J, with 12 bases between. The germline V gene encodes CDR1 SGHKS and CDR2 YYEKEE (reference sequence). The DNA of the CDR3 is TGTGCCAGCAGCTTCGAAACCGGGGAGAACACTGAAGCTTTCTTT. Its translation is CASSFETGENTEAFF.

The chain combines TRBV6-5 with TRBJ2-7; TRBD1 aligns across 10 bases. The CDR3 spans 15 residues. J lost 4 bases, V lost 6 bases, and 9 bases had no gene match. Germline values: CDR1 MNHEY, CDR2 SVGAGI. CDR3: CASSQPDRGEYEQYF. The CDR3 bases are TGTGCCAGCAGCCAACCGGACAGGGGGGAGTACGAGCAGTACTTC.

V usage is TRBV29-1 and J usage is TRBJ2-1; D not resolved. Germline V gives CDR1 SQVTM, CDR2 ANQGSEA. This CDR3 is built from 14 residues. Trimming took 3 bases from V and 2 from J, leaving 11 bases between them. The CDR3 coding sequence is TGCAGCGTTGATTCGGAAGAAGCCTACAATGAGCAGTTCTTC. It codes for CSVDSEEAYNEQFF.

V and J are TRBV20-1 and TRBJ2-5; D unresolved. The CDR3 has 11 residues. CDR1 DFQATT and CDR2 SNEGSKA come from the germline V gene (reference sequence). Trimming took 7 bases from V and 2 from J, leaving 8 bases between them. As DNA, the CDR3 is TGCAGTGGCCAGTTTCAAGAGACCCAGTACTTC. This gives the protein CSGQFQETQYF.